Included here is one T cell receptor (beta chain) sequence, with context. This clonotype came up a few times. Its antigen is currently not known. Within one base of it there is no much larger clone, and no base qualities were kept. The data derive from a study of response to subunit inactivated influenza vaccine (dated 2018 in TCRdb). Background for the entire study: To follow how T cells responded to a trivalent subunit inactivated influenza vaccine, the researchers relied on deep quantitative profiling of the T cell receptor repertoire.

Preparation of the library involved RT-PCR. The sequencer listed for this sample is Illumina HiSeq 2500. TCRdb reprocessed the public reads (quality trimming at Q25 with fastp, clone calling with MiXCR) and kept in-frame beta chains. Every distinct CDR3 protein forms one entry, paired with its most common genes and DNA. A total of hundreds of thousands of distinct CDR3 sequences appear in this sample, about an eighth of them only once. The top ten hold 10% to 13% of the sample. What the study reported, not specific to this receptor: The authors proposed that each seasonal influenza vaccination may bring in only a limited number of new T cells.

Reading the germline V gene (reference sequence) gives CDR1 MNHEY and CDR2 SMNVEV. The junction shows trimming of 3 bases on V and 5 bases on J, and the gene matches do not reach 1 base of it. Its CDR3 holds 13 amino acids, cysteine through phenylalanine. Only the CDR3 part of the read is kept: 39 bases, read in frame from the first base. Sequenced here: PBMCs from blood, sampled on the day of vaccination. This receptor chain uses TRBV27 and TRBJ2-5, with 9 bases matching TRBD1. The sequence was collected from a man in his fifties or sixties who received an inactivated influenza vaccine. Donor details come from another sample of the same person, matched by shared clones. The DNA reads as follows: TGTGCCAGCAGTTTCGACAGGGGGGAGACCCAGTACTTC. Protein translation: CASSFDRGETQYF.